This record looks at one TCR beta chain sequence and its context. The read falls 3 residues short of the CDR3 end, and the missing part is taken from the germline J gene. The protocol was immunoSEQ multiplex PCR, while the TCRdb copy is restricted to in-frame clones and leaves out a portion. This specimen shows about 21,000 clones; the ten leading clones hold approximately 6%. This sample is drawn from a study of T cells in women clearing cervical HPV infection. This CDR3 comprises 14 residues. In germline, CDR1 is SEHNR, CDR2 FQNEAQ (reference sequence). The gene calls are TRBV7-9 and TRBJ1-2, with 10 positions matching TRBD1. The receptor was derived from a woman between 18 and 70 years old with a cervical HPV16 infection that either progressed to CIN3+ or cleared (not recorded which). Source material: blood buffy coat. CDR3 region: CASTPGQGIERYTF. CDR3 DNA, as far as it was read: TGTGCCAGCACCCCGGGACAGGGGATAGAACGG.